This T cell receptor beta chain came from a study of shared clonotypes between healthy human individuals. The wider study: Aged 18 to 49, the donors were two women and a few men.

As for this clone: What it binds is not known. At one end the junction does not follow the germline gene, possibly because of a read error.

Whole-study results and caveats: Owing to a small donor count, the genetic and exposure-history diversity represented was limited. The sampled material consisted only of blood, and tissue repertoires are likely to differ.

For every subset, genomic DNA was evenly distributed across several immunoSEQ plates. Profiled with immunoSEQ multiplex PCR; TCRdb holds only in-frame clones, not every one. In the table there are some 470,000 clones, around 80% of which are singletons. The CDR3 loop spans 13 amino acids. Germline V gene sequence: CDR1 SGHNT, CDR2 YYREEE (reference sequence). J is TRBJ1-1 and V is TRBV5-4, with D possibly being TRBD1 (6 bases). Material for sequencing was PBMCs. The source is a woman aged 35 to 49 in good health. Some clones in this sample may be carry-over from other donors' samples. This CDR3 is CASSLGGNTEVFF. DNA of the CDR3: TGTGCCAGCAGCTTAGGGGGGAACACTGAAGTTTTCTTT.